This T cell receptor (beta chain) was retrieved from a study of cytomegalovirus exposure and HLA in healthy donors. Only a few counts were recorded for this clone. What it recognizes is unknown. Each donor was healthy, and each was a bone marrow donor. This PCR relied on a set of 60 Vbeta primers and 13 Jbeta primers. Here immunoSEQ multiplex PCR was the method, and the copy in TCRdb shows in-frame clones only, minus some. The data hold some 130,000 clones, with 76% observed a single time. CDR3 size: 15 residues. V was cut by 3 bases and J by 1 base, with 11 bases left in between. The germline gives CDR1 LNHDA, CDR2 SQIVND (reference sequence). Broader study findings: The later analysis indicated that the majority of CMV-associated TCR beta chains appeared HLA-restricted. Among the most significant clusters, several appeared linked to common viral pathogens in a later analysis. CMV antigen specificity was confirmed in vitro for a few CMV-associated chains.

This sequence originates from a female donor in good health and CMV-seropositive. The chain combines TRBV19 with TRBJ2-3; TRBD1 might be the D (6 bases). The specimen sequenced was PBMCs. In nucleotides, the CDR3 is TGTGCCAGTAGTATGTGGGGGCAGGGCACAGATACGCAGTATTTT. This codes for CASSMWGQGTDTQYF.